This TCR beta chain was observed in a study of blood T cell repertoires in COVID-19. Overall study: The United States, Italy and Spain supplied acute and convalescent COVID-19 samples. Sample material is recorded as cDNA or gDNA derived from T cells, B-cell-depleted T cells, or PBMCs.

Original analysis: Amplification of reference gene primers was used by the study to estimate nucleated cell counts. Produced via immunoSEQ multiplex PCR; TCRdb's table is partial and in-frame only. That table is the source of V, J and clone size, and D and trimming were worked out from the DNA. The sample holds about 70,000 clones, over 70% seen once. J lost 11 bases, V lost 2 bases, and 12 bases had no gene match. CDR1 is LGHDT and CDR2 is YNNKEL in the germline V gene (reference sequence). This CDR3 contains 17 residues. The TCR originated in a man aged 65 to 79 who had recovered from COVID-19. This sequence joins TRBV3-1 (or the pseudogene TRBV3-2) and TRBJ2-1; TRBD2 matches at 13 bases. The sequencing input was peripheral blood. CDR3 sequence: CASSQTSGGVKGMKQFF. In DNA, the CDR3 is TGTGCCAGCAGCCAAACTAGCGGGGGGGTTAAGGGAATGAAGCAGTTCTTC.